The rows below give T cell receptor beta chains drawn from one sample of a study of blood T cell repertoires in COVID-19. Assay used: immunoSEQ multiplex PCR; TCRdb lists only in-frame clones, some missing. The sample has 90,000 to 120,000 clones, about three quarters seen once. The sample consisted of peripheral blood. These receptors all stem from a man between 65 and 79 years old with acute or convalescent COVID-19. CDR3s include the opening cysteine and the closing phenylalanine or tryptophan. Fields, in order: D gene, J gene, V gene, clone size, CDR3 DNA, CDR3 protein. D genes are given only for firm matches. Size is omitted from some rows. Given values are once, few, many or a class for expanded clones.

- TRBJ2-3 TRBV14 few TGTGCCAGCAGCCAAGACAGACTCACTACGCAGTATTTT CASSQDRLTTQYF
TRBD2 TRBJ2-5 TRBV7-9 - TGTGCCAGCAGCGATGGGACTAGCGGGGGATTCCAAGAGACCCAGTACTTC CASSDGTSGGFQETQYF
TRBD1 TRBJ2-7 TRBV10-3 - TGTGCCATCAGTGAACTACAGGGGGGAAGAAAATACGAGCAGTACTTC CAISELQGGRKYEQYF
- TRBJ1-2 TRBV29-1 - TGCAGCGTTGAATCTCCAGGGGCCGGCTACACCTTC CSVESPGAGYTF
- TRBJ1-4 TRBV4-2 - TGTGCCAGCAGCCAAGTGGGCCAGGTGTTGAATGAAAAACTGTTTTTT CASSQVGQVLNEKLFF
TRBD1 TRBJ1-4 TRBV7-9 few TGTGCCAGCAGCCGGACCGGGACAGGGGTAGAAAAACTGTTTTTT CASSRTGTGVEKLFF
TRBD1 TRBJ2-7 TRBV19 - TGTGCCAGTAGTTTGACAGGGGGAGTCTCCTACGAGCAGTACTTC CASSLTGGVSYEQYF
- TRBJ1-5 TRBV2 - TGTGCCAGCAGTGGGACAGCCTGGGGCAATCAGCCCCAGCATTTT CASSGTAWGNQPQHF
- TRBJ2-7 TRBV5-6 - TGTGCCAGCAGCTTGGGCCCGACAGTTTCCTACGAGCAGTACTTC CASSLGPTVSYEQYF
TRBD1 TRBJ1-1 TRBV7-6 - TGTGCCAGCAGCTTAGCACAGGGGGGGAACACTGAAGCTTTCTTT CASSLAQGGNTEAFF
TRBD2 TRBJ2-3 TRBV5-1 - TGCGCCAGCAGCTTGGAGGTAGCGGGGGAAACAGATACGCAGTATTTT CASSLEVAGETDTQYF
- TRBJ1-1 TRBV7-6 once TGTGCCAGCAGCTTAGAAACAGTGCCGAACACTGAAGCTTTCTTT CASSLETVPNTEAFF
- TRBJ2-7 TRBV11-1 few TGTGCCAGCAGCCTGAAGGGGACTTCTTTCTACGAGCAGTACTTC CASSLKGTSFYEQYF
- TRBJ2-2 TRBV9 - TGTGCCAGCAGCGTAGCAGTAACCAACACCGGGGAGCTGTTTTTT CASSVAVTNTGELFF
- TRBJ1-2 TRBV15 - TGTGCCACCAGCAGAGGGGACACAGACTATGGCTACACCTTC CATSRGDTDYGYTF
TRBD2 TRBJ2-2 TRBV7-6 - TGTGCCAGCAGCTTAGTCTCGCCAGCGGGGGGCTTCAACACCGGGGAGCTGTTTTTT CASSLVSPAGGFNTGELFF
TRBD2 TRBJ2-2 TRBV5-1 - TGCGCCAGCAGCCCCTACGGACTAGAGGCCGGGGAGCTGTTTTTT CASSPYGLEAGELFF
- TRBJ1-5 TRBV12-3/TRBV12-4 - TGTGCCAGCAGTTTTTTAGGGGATCAGCCCCAGCATTTT CASSFLGDQPQHF
TRBD1 TRBJ2-1 TRBV27 few TGTGCCAGCAGGATGGACAGGGGGAGGCTCGATGAGCAGTTCTTC CASRMDRGRLDEQFF
- TRBJ1-5 TRBV12-3/TRBV12-4 - TGTGCCAGCAGTTTCGAAAACTTACAGCCCCAGCATTTT CASSFENLQPQHF
- TRBJ1-6 TRBV10-3 - TGTGCCATCAGGGACAGTGTCAATTCACCCCTCCACTTT CAIRDSVNSPLHF
- TRBJ2-3 TRBV5-1 - TGCGCCAGCAGCGAGGGTGGCACAGATACGCAGTATTTT CASSEGGTDTQYF
- TRBJ1-1 TRBV12-3/TRBV12-4 - TGTGCCAGCAGTTTGAGAAACACTGAAGCTTTCTTT CASSLRNTEAFF
TRBD1 TRBJ1-5 TRBV19 - TGTGCCAGTAGTAACCGACAGGGGGCACAGCCCCAGCATTTT CASSNRQGAQPQHF
TRBD1 TRBJ1-1 TRBV3-1/TRBV3-2 once TGTGCCAGCAGCCAGAGCGTCAGGGGGTTCGCTTTCTTT CASSQSVRGFAFF
TRBD1 TRBJ2-2 TRBV27 - TGTGCCAGCAGCCTACAGGGGAGAGCCACCGGGGAGCTGTTTTTT CASSLQGRATGELFF
TRBD1 TRBJ1-5 TRBV5-5 once TGTGCCAGCAGCCGGGACAGGGGACAGGGGAGTCAGCCCCAGCATTTT CASSRDRGQGSQPQHF
- TRBJ1-3 TRBV27 - TGTGCCAGCAGTTCCTTACCTTTACAGTTTAGCTCTGGAAACACCATATATTTT CASSSLPLQFSSGNTIYF
TRBD1 TRBJ2-6 TRBV9 - TGTGCCAGCAGCGTCAAGGGGGCCGGGGCCAACGTCCTGACTTTC CASSVKGAGANVLTF
- TRBJ1-1 TRBV7-8 - TGTGCCAGCAGCACCAACCGGGGTGTCGGGACTCAGAACACTGAAGCTTTCTTT CASSTNRGVGTQNTEAFF
TRBD1 TRBJ1-2 TRBV5-1 once TGCGCCAGCAGCCCGAGACAGGGGATTGACTCCACCTTC CASSPRQGIDSTF
TRBD1 TRBJ2-3 TRBV6-4 - TGTGCCAGCAGTGATTCCGGGACAGCCTTGGCAGATACGCAGTATTTT CASSDSGTALADTQYF
TRBD2 TRBJ2-3 TRBV6-5 - TGTGCCAGCGTGACTAGCGGGGGTGGTGCAGATACGCAGTATTTT CASVTSGGGADTQYF